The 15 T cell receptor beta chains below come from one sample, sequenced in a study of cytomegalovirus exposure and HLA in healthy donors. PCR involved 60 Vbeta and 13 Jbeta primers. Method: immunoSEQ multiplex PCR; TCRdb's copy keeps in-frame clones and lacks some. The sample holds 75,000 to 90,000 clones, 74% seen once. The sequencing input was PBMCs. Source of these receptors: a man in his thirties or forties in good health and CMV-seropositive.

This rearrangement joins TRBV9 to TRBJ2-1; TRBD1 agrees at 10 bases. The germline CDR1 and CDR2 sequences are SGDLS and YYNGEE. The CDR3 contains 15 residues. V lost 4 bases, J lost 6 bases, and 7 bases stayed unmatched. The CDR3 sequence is CASSSLDRGLNEQFF. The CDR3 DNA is TGTGCCAGCAGCTCACTTGACAGGGGGCTCAATGAGCAGTTCTTC.

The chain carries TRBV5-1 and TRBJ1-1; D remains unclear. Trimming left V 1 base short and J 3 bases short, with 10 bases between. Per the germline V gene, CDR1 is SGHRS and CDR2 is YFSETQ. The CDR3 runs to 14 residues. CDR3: CASSLNLRDTEAFF. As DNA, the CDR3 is TGCGCCAGCAGCTTGAACCTGAGGGACACTGAAGCTTTCTTT.

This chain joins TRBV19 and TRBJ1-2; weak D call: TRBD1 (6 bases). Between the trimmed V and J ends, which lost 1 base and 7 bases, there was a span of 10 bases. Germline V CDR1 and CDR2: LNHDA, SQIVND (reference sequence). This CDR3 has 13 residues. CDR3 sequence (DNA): TGTGCCAGTAGTATAGGCGGGGGCTCTGGCTACACCTTC. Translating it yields CASSIGGGSGYTF.

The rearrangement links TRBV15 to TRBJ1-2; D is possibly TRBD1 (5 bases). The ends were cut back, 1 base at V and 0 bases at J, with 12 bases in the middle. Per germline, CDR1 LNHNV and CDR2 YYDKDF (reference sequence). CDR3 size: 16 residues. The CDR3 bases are TGTGCCACCAGCAGAGGGGGGGTCCTAGCTAACTATGGCTACACCTTC. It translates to CATSRGGVLANYGYTF.

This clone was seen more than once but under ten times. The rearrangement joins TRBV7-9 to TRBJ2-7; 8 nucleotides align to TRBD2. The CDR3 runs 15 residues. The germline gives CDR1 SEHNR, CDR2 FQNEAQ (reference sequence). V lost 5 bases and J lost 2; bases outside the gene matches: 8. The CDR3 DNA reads TGTGCCAGCAGCCCACGGCTAGCGGGCGCCTACGAGCAGTACTTC. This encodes CASSPRLAGAYEQYF.

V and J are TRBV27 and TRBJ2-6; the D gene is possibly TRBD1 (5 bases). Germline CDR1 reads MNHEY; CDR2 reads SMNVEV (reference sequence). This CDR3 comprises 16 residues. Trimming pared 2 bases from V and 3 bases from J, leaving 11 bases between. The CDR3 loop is CASSLRQGSGANVLTF. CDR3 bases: TGTGCCAGCAGTTTAAGGCAGGGTAGTGGGGCCAACGTCCTGACTTTC. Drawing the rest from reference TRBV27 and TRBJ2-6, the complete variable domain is EAQVTQNPRYLITVTGKKLTVTCSQNMNHEYMSWYRQDPGLGLRQIYYSMNVEVTDKGDVPEGYKVSRKEKRNFPLILESPSPNQTSLYFCASSLRQGSGANVLTFGAGSRLTVL.

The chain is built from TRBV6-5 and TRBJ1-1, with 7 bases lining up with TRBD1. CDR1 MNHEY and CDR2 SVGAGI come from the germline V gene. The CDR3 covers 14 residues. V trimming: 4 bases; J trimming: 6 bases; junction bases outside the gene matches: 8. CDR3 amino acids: CASSSTPGGAEAFF. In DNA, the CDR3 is TGTGCCAGCAGTTCCACCCCAGGGGGAGCTGAAGCTTTCTTT.

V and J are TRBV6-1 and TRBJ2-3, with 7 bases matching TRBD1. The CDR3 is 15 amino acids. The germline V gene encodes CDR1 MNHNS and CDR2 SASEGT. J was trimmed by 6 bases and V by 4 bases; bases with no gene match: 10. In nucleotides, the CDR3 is TGTGCCAGCAGTGGCCGGGACAGAATAACGGATACGCAGTATTTT. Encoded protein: CASSGRDRITDTQYF.

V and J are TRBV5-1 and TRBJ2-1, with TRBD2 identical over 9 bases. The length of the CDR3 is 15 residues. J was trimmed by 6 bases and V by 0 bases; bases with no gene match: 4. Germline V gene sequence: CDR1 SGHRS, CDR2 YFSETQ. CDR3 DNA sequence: TGCGCCAGCAGCTTGGAAAGCGGGGGGATCAATGAGCAGTTCTTC. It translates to CASSLESGGINEQFF.

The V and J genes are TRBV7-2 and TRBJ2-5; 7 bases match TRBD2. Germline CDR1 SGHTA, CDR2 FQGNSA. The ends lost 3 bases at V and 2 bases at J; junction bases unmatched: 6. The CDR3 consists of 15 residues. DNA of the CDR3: TGTGCCAGCAGCTTTGACTGGGGGGGACAAGAGACCCAGTACTTC. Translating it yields CASSFDWGGQETQYF.

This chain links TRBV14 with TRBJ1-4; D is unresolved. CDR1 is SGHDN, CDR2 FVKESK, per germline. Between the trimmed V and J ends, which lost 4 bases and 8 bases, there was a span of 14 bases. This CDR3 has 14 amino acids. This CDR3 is CASSRPGVREKLFF. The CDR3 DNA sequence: TGTGCCAGCAGCCGCCCGGGAGTGAGGGAAAAACTGTTTTTT.

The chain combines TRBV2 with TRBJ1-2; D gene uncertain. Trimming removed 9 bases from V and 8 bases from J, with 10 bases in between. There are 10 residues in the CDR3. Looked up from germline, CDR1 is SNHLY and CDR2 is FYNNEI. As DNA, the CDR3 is TGTGCCAGGGCCGGGGAAGGCTACACCTTC. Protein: CARAGEGYTF.

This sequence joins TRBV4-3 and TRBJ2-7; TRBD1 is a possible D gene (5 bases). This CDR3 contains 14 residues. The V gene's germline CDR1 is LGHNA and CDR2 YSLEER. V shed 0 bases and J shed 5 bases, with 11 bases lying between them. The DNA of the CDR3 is TGCGCCAGCAGCCAAGACAGGGTTAGCAACGAGCAGTACTTC. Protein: CASSQDRVSNEQYF.

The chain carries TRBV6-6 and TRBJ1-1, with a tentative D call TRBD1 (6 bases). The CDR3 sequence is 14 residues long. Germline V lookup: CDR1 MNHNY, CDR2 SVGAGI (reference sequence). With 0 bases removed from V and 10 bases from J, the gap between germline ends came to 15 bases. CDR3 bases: TGTGCCAGCAGTTACTCGAGGGAGGGGGGGGCAGCTTTCTTT. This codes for CASSYSREGGAAFF.

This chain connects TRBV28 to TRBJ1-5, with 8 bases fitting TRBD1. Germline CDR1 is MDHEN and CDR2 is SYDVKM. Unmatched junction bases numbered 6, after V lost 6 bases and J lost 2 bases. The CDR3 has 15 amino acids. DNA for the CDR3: TGTGCCAGCAGCATCGGGGGACAGGGCAATCAGCCCCAGCATTTT. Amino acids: CASSIGGQGNQPQHF.